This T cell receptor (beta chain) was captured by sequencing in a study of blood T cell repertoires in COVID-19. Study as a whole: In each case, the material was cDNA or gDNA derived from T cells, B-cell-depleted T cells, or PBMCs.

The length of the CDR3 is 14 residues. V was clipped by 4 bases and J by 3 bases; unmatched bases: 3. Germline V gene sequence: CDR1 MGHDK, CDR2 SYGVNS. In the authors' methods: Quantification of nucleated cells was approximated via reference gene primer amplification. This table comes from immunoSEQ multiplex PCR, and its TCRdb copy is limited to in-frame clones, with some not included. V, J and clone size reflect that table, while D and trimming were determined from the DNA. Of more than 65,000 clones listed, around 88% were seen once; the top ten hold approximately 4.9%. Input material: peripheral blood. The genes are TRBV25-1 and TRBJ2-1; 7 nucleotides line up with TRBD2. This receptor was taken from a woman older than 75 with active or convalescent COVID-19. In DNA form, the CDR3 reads TGTGCCAGCAGTGCAGCGGGATTCTACAATGAGCAGTTCTTC. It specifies CASSAAGFYNEQFF.